Listed below are T cell receptor beta chains from one sample, sequenced in a study of T cell changes during pregnancy in multiple sclerosis. Clones were read by immunoSEQ multiplex PCR, and TCRdb kept only the in-frame ones, dropping some. The sample contains about 70,000 clones, approximately 92% of which appear only once. Sequenced here: CD8+ T cells from peripheral blood mononuclear cells, sampled in the third trimester of pregnancy. These receptors all stem from a female donor in good health, enrolled as a control in a pregnancy study. Each CDR3 is given with its conserved first and last residue. D genes are given only for firm matches. Part of the rows lack a size; the others show once, few, many or a class for expanded clones.

clone size	V gene	J gene	D gene	CDR3 DNA	CDR3 protein
-	TRBV5-6	TRBJ2-7	-	TGTGCCAGCAGCTTGGCCTATACAGGGAACGACGAGCAGTACTTC	CASSLAYTGNDEQYF
once	TRBV4-2	TRBJ2-1	TRBD2	TGTGCCAGCAGCCACAAGCGGGACCCTTTATACAATGAGCAGTTCTTC	CASSHKRDPLYNEQFF
-	TRBV7-2	TRBJ2-7	-	TGTGCCAGCAGCTTAGTGACAGTTCAGTACGAGCAGTACTTC	CASSLVTVQYEQYF
-	TRBV5-1	TRBJ2-5	TRBD1	TGCGCCAGCAGCTCGACAGGGAGCCAGGGGGAGACCCAGTACTTC	CASSSTGSQGETQYF
-	TRBV19	TRBJ2-7	TRBD1	TGTGCCAGTAGCTGGGGGACAGGGGCTTCCTACGAGCAGTACTTC	CASSWGTGASYEQYF
few	TRBV7-9	TRBJ1-1	TRBD1	TGTGCCAGCAGCGTTCGACAGGGGATGAACACTGAAGCTTTCTTT	CASSVRQGMNTEAFF
-	TRBV4-2	TRBJ2-1	TRBD2	TGTGCCAGCAGCCAAGTACCCCCGGGACTAGCGGGTAGGGTTGAGCAGTTCTTC	CASSQVPPGLAGRVEQFF
once	TRBV6-5	TRBJ2-2	-	TGTGCCAGCAGCTCCACCAACAGGTTCCCCGGGGAGCTGTTTTTT	CASSSTNRFPGELFF
few	TRBV25-1	TRBJ2-7	-	TGTGCCACCCCAGGGAACAGCCGCTACGAGCAGTACTTC	CATPGNSRYEQYF
once	TRBV5-6	TRBJ1-6	-	TGTGCCAGCAGCTTGGCAGGGATTCGTGATTCACCCCTCCACTTT	CASSLAGIRDSPLHF
-	TRBV7-9	TRBJ2-7	-	TGTGCCAGCAGCGCAGGATCCTACGAGCAGTACTTC	CASSAGSYEQYF
-	TRBV13	TRBJ1-5	-	TGTGCCAGCAGCTTAGCCTCTAGCAATCAGCCCCAGCATTTT	CASSLASSNQPQHF
-	TRBV5-1	TRBJ2-7	-	TGCGCCAGCACCCCCGGACAAACAGGAGCCTACGAGCAGTACTTC	CASTPGQTGAYEQYF
-	TRBV7-9	TRBJ1-1	-	TGTGCCAGCAGCTTAGGGATTGGGCTGCTGAACACTGAAGCTTTCTTT	CASSLGIGLLNTEAFF
-	TRBV9	TRBJ1-2	-	TGTGCCAGCAGCGGACAAAAAGGGGAGGGGACCTATGGCTACACCTTC	CASSGQKGEGTYGYTF
-	TRBV30	TRBJ1-2	TRBD1	TGTGCCTGGGAGGGCTCCCGAGACAGGGGGTCCGGAATTGGCTACACCTTC	CAWEGSRDRGSGIGYTF
-	TRBV19	TRBJ1-1	-	TGTGCCAGTAGTCCAGGGGTATTGGGCACTGAAGCTTTCTTT	CASSPGVLGTEAFF
-	TRBV30	TRBJ1-1	-	TGTGCCTGGAGCCACGGCGGCACTGAAGCTTTCTTT	CAWSHGGTEAFF
once	TRBV7-9	TRBJ2-6	-	TGTGCCAGCAGAATACAGGCCCCTGGGGCCAACGTCCTGACTTTC	CASRIQAPGANVLTF
-	TRBV5-6	TRBJ2-7	-	TGTGCCAGCAGCCACTTCGTAGTCCACGAGCAGTACTTC	CASSHFVVHEQYF
-	TRBV7-2	TRBJ1-2	-	TGTGCCAGCAGCAAACCCGAATTAGACATTTATGGCTACACCTTC	CASSKPELDIYGYTF
-	TRBV27	TRBJ1-6	-	TGTGCCAGCAGTCAGGACTCAAATTCACCCCTCCACTTT	CASSQDSNSPLHF
-	TRBV13	TRBJ2-7	-	TGTGCCAGCAGCTTAGGGACAGGACACTCCTACGAGCAGTACTTC	CASSLGTGHSYEQYF
-	TRBV29-1	TRBJ2-7	TRBD1	TGCAGCGTACCGGGACAGGGCTACGAGCAGTACTTC	CSVPGQGYEQYF
-	TRBV4-1	TRBJ2-3	TRBD2	TGCGCCAGCAGCCAATGGACTAGCGGCACAGATACGCAGTATTTT	CASSQWTSGTDTQYF
-	TRBV5-6	TRBJ2-3	-	TGTGCCAGCAGCTTGCTTATGGCAGGGAGCACAGATACGCAGTATTTT	CASSLLMAGSTDTQYF